The entry below gives a single TCR beta chain sequence along with its context. Original analysis: How many nucleated cells were present was estimated from reference gene primer amplification. Using immunoSEQ multiplex PCR, the repertoire was profiled, and TCRdb retains in-frame clones only, with some absent. V and J calls and clone size are those listed in that table; D and trimming were worked out from the DNA. The sample carries approximately 160,000 clones, approximately 95% recorded once. This entry is derived from a study of blood T cell repertoires in COVID-19. About the research overall: The United States, Italy and Spain supplied acute and convalescent COVID-19 samples. Nucleic acid was either cDNA or gDNA, and it came from T cells, B-cell-depleted T cells, or PBMCs.

This CDR3 is 16 amino acids long. Germline V gives CDR1 SEHNR, CDR2 FQNEAQ (reference sequence). The V segment lost 5 bases and the J segment 4 bases; nucleotides outside the gene matches: 10. This clonotype originated in a woman aged 60-75 years with COVID-19, enrolled during active disease. The specimen was peripheral blood. The chain recombines TRBV7-9 with TRBJ1-3; 8 bases are shared with TRBD1. CDR3 nucleotides: TGTGCCAGCAGCCTGAAGACAGGGGAGTTCGGAAACACCATATATTTT. Amino acids: CASSLKTGEFGNTIYF.